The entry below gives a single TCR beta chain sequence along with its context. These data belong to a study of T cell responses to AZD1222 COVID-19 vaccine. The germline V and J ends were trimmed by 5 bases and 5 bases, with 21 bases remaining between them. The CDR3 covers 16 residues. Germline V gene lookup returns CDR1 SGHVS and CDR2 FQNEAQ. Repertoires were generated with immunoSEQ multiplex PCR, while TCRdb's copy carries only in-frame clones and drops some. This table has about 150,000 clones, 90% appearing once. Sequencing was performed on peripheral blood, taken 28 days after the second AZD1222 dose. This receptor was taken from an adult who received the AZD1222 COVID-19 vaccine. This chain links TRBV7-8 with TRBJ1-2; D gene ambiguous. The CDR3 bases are TGTGCCAGCAGCCCCCGAGTCCGAGAAGAGGAGTATGGCTACACCTTC. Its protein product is CASSPRVREEEYGYTF.